Presented here are 20 T cell receptor beta chains from one specimen sequenced in a study of blood T cell repertoires in COVID-19. The data were produced by immunoSEQ multiplex PCR, yet TCRdb's version contains in-frame clones alone and is incomplete. The table lists 140,000 to 150,000 clones, roughly 90% of them singletons. The sequencing sample was made of peripheral blood. Receptors were obtained from a human donor with COVID-19, enrolled during active disease. The donor label of this sample is uncertain.

The chain is built from TRBV11-2 and TRBJ2-3; TRBD2 matches at 11 bases. The CDR3 extends over 16 amino acids. Unmatched junction bases numbered 5, after V lost 3 bases and J lost 3 bases. Germline CDR1 and CDR2: SGHAT and FQNNGV. The CDR3 sequence: CASSFRLAGNTDTQYF. CDR3 bases: TGTGCCAGCAGCTTCAGACTAGCGGGGAATACAGATACGCAGTATTTT.

This chain joins TRBV6-4 and TRBJ2-1, with D perhaps matching TRBD2 (8 bases). The CDR3 spans 16 residues. Germline-derived CDR1 and CDR2 are MRHNA and SNTAGT. V was pared by 6 bases and J by 10 bases, with 25 bases between. This CDR3 reads CASSSMVTGLGGEQFF. The CDR3 bases are TGTGCCAGCAGCAGCATGGTTACGGGACTAGGGGGCGAGCAGTTCTTC.

The rearrangement links TRBV7-3 to TRBJ2-1, with 13 bases lining up with TRBD2. J lost 4 bases, V lost 5 bases, and 2 bases had no gene match. The CDR3 has 15 residues. Germline-derived CDR1 and CDR2 are SGHTA and FQGTGA. CDR3 sequence reads: CASSTGLAGYNEQFF. CDR3 DNA sequence: TGTGCCAGCAGCACGGGACTAGCGGGATACAATGAGCAGTTCTTC.

The J gene is TRBJ1-2, the V gene TRBV5-5; TRBD1 matches at 7 bases. This CDR3 is 17 amino acids long. J was trimmed by 3 bases and V by 3 bases; bases with no gene match: 14. The germline V gene encodes CDR1 SGHKS and CDR2 YYEKEE (reference sequence). This CDR3 reads CASSYRVNRGGYYGYTF. In DNA form, the CDR3 reads TGTGCCAGCAGCTACCGCGTCAACAGGGGTGGCTACTATGGCTACACCTTC.

This clone was recorded a few times. The rearrangement links TRBV11-3 to TRBJ1-1; possibly TRBD1 for D (5 bases). Deletions cut 0 bases from V and 1 base from J, with 6 bases between. CDR1 SGHNT and CDR2 YENEEA come from the germline V gene. CDR3 size: 14 residues. CDR3 sequence reads: CASSLDQGNTEAFF. As DNA, the CDR3 is TGTGCCAGCAGCTTAGACCAGGGGAACACTGAAGCTTTCTTT.

The chain couples TRBV4-2 to TRBJ2-7, with 8 bases fitting TRBD2. CDR1 LGHNA and CDR2 YNFKEQ come from the germline V gene. The CDR3 is made up of 16 amino acids. V was pared by 1 base and J by 0 bases, with 5 bases of the junction left unmatched. CDR3 coding DNA: TGTGCCAGCAGCCAAGGACTAGCGAGGAGCTCCTACGAGCAGTACTTC. It encodes CASSQGLARSSYEQYF.

The chain is built from TRBV7-8 and TRBJ2-2, with D uncertain. Looked up from germline, CDR1 is SGHVS and CDR2 is FQNEAQ. V was shortened by 2 bases and J by 3 bases, with 7 bases between the two germline ends. This CDR3 is 14 amino acids long. This CDR3 is CASSLYADTGELFF. CDR3 nucleotides: TGTGCCAGCAGCTTATATGCGGACACCGGGGAGCTGTTTTTT.

This chain uses TRBV10-1 with TRBJ2-5, with D possibly TRBD1 on 5 matching bases. V was clipped by 0 bases and J by 4 bases, with 9 bases between them. Germline CDR1 is WNHNN and CDR2 is SYGVQD (reference sequence). There are 14 residues in the CDR3. DNA for the CDR3: TGCGCCAGCAGTGAGTCTCAGGGCCCAGAGACCCAGTACTTC. Amino acid sequence: CASSESQGPETQYF.

This clone was seen a single time. CDR3 sequence reads: CASRPTGGGSDEQYF. The CDR3, as DNA: TGTGCCAGCAGACCGACAGGGGGCGGATCTGACGAGCAGTACTTC. The chain couples TRBV7-9 to TRBJ2-7; TRBD1 agrees at 10 bases. The V and J ends lost 6 bases and 5 bases, in that order; junction bases with no gene match: 10. CDR3 length: 15 amino acids. CDR1 and CDR2 from the germline V gene are SEHNR and FQNEAQ (reference sequence).

This chain joins TRBV28 and TRBJ2-2, with D possibly matching TRBD2 (5 bases). CDR3 length equals 15 residues. The V end was cut by 6 bases, the J end by 4 bases, with 15 bases between. CDR1 is MDHEN, CDR2 SYDVKM, per germline. The DNA for the CDR3 is TGTGCCAGCAGGAAGGACCTTGGAGGCACCGGGGAGCTGTTTTTT. Its translation: CASRKDLGGTGELFF.

This clone has just one count. The rearrangement uses TRBV18 and TRBJ2-1, with D possibly being TRBD1 (6 bases). The V end was cut by 0 bases, the J end by 8 bases, with 11 bases between. The CDR3 contains 14 residues. The germline V gene encodes CDR1 KGHSH and CDR2 LQKENI. The CDR3 reads CASSPPGQGHEQFF. The CDR3 DNA reads as TGTGCCAGCTCACCACCGGGGCAGGGGCATGAGCAGTTCTTC.

The CDR3 spells CASSLSGNYGYTF. Written as DNA, the CDR3 is TGTGCCAGCAGCTTGTCCGGGAACTATGGCTACACCTTC. V and J are TRBV5-6 and TRBJ1-2, with D unresolved. The CDR3 extends over 13 amino acids. Germline V gene data show CDR1 as SGHDT and CDR2 as YYEEEE. V was cut by 1 base and J by 2 bases, with 6 bases left in between.

The rearrangement links TRBV13 to TRBJ2-7, with 7 positions matching TRBD1. CDR1 is PRHDT and CDR2 is FYEKMQ in the germline V gene (reference sequence). The CDR3 loop spans 14 amino acids. With V trimmed by 6 bases and J by 2 bases, 7 bases remained unmatched. CDR3 protein: CASRTGSATYEQYF. CDR3 bases: TGTGCCAGCAGGACAGGGTCCGCCACCTACGAGCAGTACTTC.

The J gene is TRBJ2-5, the V gene TRBV7-7; 13 positions match TRBD2. The CDR3 is 15 residues long. The V and J ends lost 5 bases and 5 bases, in that order; junction bases with no gene match: 5. Per the germline V gene, CDR1 is SSHAT and CDR2 is FNYEAQ (reference sequence). For the CDR3, the DNA is TGTGCCAGCAGCCCCGGACTAGCGGGGGATGAGACCCAGTACTTC. It specifies CASSPGLAGDETQYF.

V gene TRBV5-3 combines with J gene TRBJ2-2, with a weak D call TRBD1 (6 bases). TRBV5-3 is marked as an open reading frame, function uncertain. This CDR3 is 15 amino acids long. The V gene lost 10 bases and the J gene lost 3 bases, with 19 bases spanning the gap. The CDR3: CAWGVQGHHTGELFF. In DNA, the CDR3 is TGTGCCTGGGGAGTACAGGGTCATCACACCGGGGAGCTGTTTTTT.

The chain uses TRBV5-4 and TRBJ2-5, with 12 nucleotides matching TRBD2. Germline values: CDR1 SGHNT, CDR2 YYREEE (reference sequence). Losses at the gene ends were 1 base for V and 3 bases for J; bases not matched to a gene: 4. CDR3 length: 16 amino acids. CDR3: CASSLPSGRGKETQYF. As DNA, the CDR3 is TGTGCCAGCAGCTTGCCTAGCGGGAGGGGGAAAGAGACCCAGTACTTC.

The CDR3 is CASRPGDRAGGGAYNEQFF. DNA of the CDR3: TGTGCCAGCAGACCAGGTGATCGCGCGGGCGGAGGGGCCTACAATGAGCAGTTCTTC. The V and J genes are TRBV3-1 (or the pseudogene TRBV3-2) and TRBJ2-1, with a weak D call TRBD2 (6 bases). Germline V gene sequence: CDR1 LGHDT, CDR2 YNNKEL (reference sequence). This CDR3 region has 19 residues. With 6 bases removed from V and 2 bases from J, the gap between germline ends came to 26 bases.

V and J are TRBV3-1 (or the pseudogene TRBV3-2) and TRBJ1-6, with D uncertain. From germline, CDR1 is LGHDT and CDR2 YNNKEL (reference sequence). Trimming took 4 bases from V and 9 from J, leaving 13 bases between them. The CDR3 runs 14 residues. The CDR3: CASSPVTFSSPLHF. The CDR3, as DNA: TGTGCCAGCAGCCCGGTGACTTTCAGTTCACCCCTCCACTTT.

The DNA for the CDR3 is TGCAGCGTTGCTATTCGAGGACAGGGGGCCTCCTCTGGAAACACCATATATTTT. Translated: CSVAIRGQGASSGNTIYF. This chain joins TRBV29-1 and TRBJ1-3; 11 positions match TRBD1. Per germline, CDR1 SQVTM and CDR2 ANQGSEA. The CDR3 is 18 residues long. Losses at the gene ends were 4 bases for V and 0 bases for J; bases not matched to a gene: 11.

A single count supports this clone. The chain uses TRBV2 and TRBJ2-7; a possible D gene is TRBD2 (5 bases). Trimming took 6 bases from V and 1 from J, leaving 7 bases between them. In germline, CDR1 is SNHLY, CDR2 FYNNEI. The CDR3 length is 12 residues. The CDR3 here is CASREDSYEQYF. CDR3 sequence (DNA): TGTGCCAGCAGGGAGGATTCCTACGAGCAGTACTTC.